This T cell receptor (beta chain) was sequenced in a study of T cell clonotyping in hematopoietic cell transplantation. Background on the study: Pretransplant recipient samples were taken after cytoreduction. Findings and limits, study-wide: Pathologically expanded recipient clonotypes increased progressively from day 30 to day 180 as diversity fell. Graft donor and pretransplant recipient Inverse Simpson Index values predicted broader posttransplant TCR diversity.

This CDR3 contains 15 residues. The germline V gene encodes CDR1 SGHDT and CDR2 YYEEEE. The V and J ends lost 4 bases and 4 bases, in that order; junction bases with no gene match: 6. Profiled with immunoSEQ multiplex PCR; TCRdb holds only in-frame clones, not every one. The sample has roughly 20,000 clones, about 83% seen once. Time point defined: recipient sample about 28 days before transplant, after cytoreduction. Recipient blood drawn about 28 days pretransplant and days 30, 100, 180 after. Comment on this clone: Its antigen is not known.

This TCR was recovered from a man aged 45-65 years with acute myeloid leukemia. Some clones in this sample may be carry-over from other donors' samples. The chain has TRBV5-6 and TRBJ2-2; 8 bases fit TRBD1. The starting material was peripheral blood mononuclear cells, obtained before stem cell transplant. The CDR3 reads CASSLRGPVTGELFF. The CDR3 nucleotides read TGTGCCAGCAGCCTCAGGGGGCCGGTCACCGGGGAGCTGTTTTTT.